A single sample is the source of the 29 T cell receptor beta chains below, sequenced in a study of T cells after yellow fever vaccination. Each CDR3 protein is one row after TCRdb ran MiXCR on the 5' RACE reads. The sample shows about 250,000 distinct CDR3 sequences, more than 3.5% of them seen only once. Specimen: PBMCs, collected 15 days after the yellow fever booster vaccination. These receptors were obtained from a young man who received the YFV17D yellow fever vaccine.

This clonotype was counted ten times or more. The chain links TRBV7-2 to TRBJ2-7; 7 bases match TRBD1. The CDR3 runs 15 residues. Germline CDR1 SGHTA, CDR2 FQGNSA. After removal of 1 base from V and 5 bases from J, the junction contained 8 bases not matched to a gene. The CDR3 region has the DNA TGTGCCAGCAGCTTAGGGACCGACAGGGTCGACGAGCAGTACGTC. It specifies CASSLGTDRVDEQYV.

This clonotype has a handful of counts. J is TRBJ2-1 and V is TRBV7-2, with a possible D match to TRBD1 (5 bases). CDR3 size: 14 residues. Trimming removed 2 bases from V and 5 bases from J, with 10 bases in between. The germline V gene encodes CDR1 SGHTA and CDR2 FQGNSA. In DNA, the CDR3 is TGTGCCAGCAGCTTATGGGGCGTCCACAATGAGCAGTTCTTC. Its protein product is CASSLWGVHNEQFF.

In its sample, this clonotype was seen many times. The chain carries TRBV7-3 and TRBJ1-1, with D unclear. Trimming stripped 5 bases from V and 3 bases from J, with 10 bases between. Germline CDR1 is SGHTA and CDR2 is FQGTGA. The CDR3 totals 13 residues. The CDR3 loop reads CASSTGSHTEAFF. For the CDR3, the DNA is TGTGCCAGCAGCACCGGGTCCCACACTGAAGCTTTCTTT. Drawing the rest from reference TRBV7-3 and TRBJ1-1, the complete variable domain is GAGVSQTPSNKVTEKGKYVELRCDPISGHTALYWYRQSLGQGPEFLIYFQGTGAADDSGLPNDRFFAVRPEGSVSTLKIQRTERGDSAVYLCASSTGSHTEAFFGQGTRLTVV.

This clonotype was recorded many times. V usage is TRBV5-5 and J usage is TRBJ1-1; D is uncertain. From germline, CDR1 is SGHKS and CDR2 YYEKEE (reference sequence). This CDR3 spans 13 amino acids. Deletions cut 8 bases from V and 1 base from J, with 12 bases between. The DNA of the CDR3 is TGTGCCAGTATCACAGAAGCGAACACTGAAGCTTTCTTT. Residues: CASITEANTEAFF.

This clonotype showed up many times. The CDR3 coding sequence is TGTGCCAGCAGCCCCCAGCGGGGCTCCTATAATTCACCCCTCCACTTT. This translates into CASSPQRGSYNSPLHF. The J gene is TRBJ1-6, the V gene TRBV7-2; D gene ambiguous. The ends were cut back, 5 bases at V and 0 bases at J, with 11 bases in the middle. This CDR3 has 16 residues. The germline CDR1 and CDR2 sequences are SGHTA and FQGNSA.

The table lists this clonotype with many counts. The chain links TRBV7-2 to TRBJ2-3; 9 bases agree with TRBD2. The trim removed 3 bases at V and 2 bases at J, leaving 6 bases unmatched. The CDR3 sequence is 16 residues long. CDR1 SGHTA and CDR2 FQGNSA come from the germline V gene. Written as DNA, the CDR3 is TGTGCCAGCAGCTTCGGTCTAGCGGGGAACACAGATACGCAGTATTTT. Its protein is CASSFGLAGNTDTQYF.

This clonotype was seen repeatedly, ten times or more. DNA of the CDR3: TGTGCCAGCAGTGAAGGAGGGGGGGCAGATACGCAGTATTTT. It encodes CASSEGGGADTQYF. The chain uses TRBV6-4 and TRBJ2-3; perhaps TRBD2 as D (7 bases). V dropped 3 bases and J dropped 4 bases, with 11 bases sitting between them. Germline V CDR1 and CDR2: MRHNA, SNTAGT. CDR3 length equals 14 residues.

The chain employs TRBV10-3 and TRBJ1-5; TRBD1 aligns across 7 bases. V shed 6 bases, J shed 4 bases, and the junction held 6 bases outside the gene matches. The CDR3 is 14 residues long. Germline V gene sequence: CDR1 ENHRY, CDR2 SYGVKD. CDR3 sequence reads: CAISPGQVNQPQHF. Written as DNA, the CDR3 is TGTGCCATCAGCCCCGGACAGGTTAATCAGCCCCAGCATTTT.

This clonotype has at least ten counts. The V call is TRBV25-1, the J call TRBJ1-6, with a tentative D call TRBD1 (6 bases). The CDR3 spans 16 residues. Germline lookup yields CDR1 MGHDK and CDR2 SYGVNS. V lost 4 bases to trimming and J lost 6 bases, with 16 bases between them. This CDR3 is CASSGSLGGGNSPLHF. Here the CDR3 DNA reads TGTGCCAGCAGTGGATCACTCGGGGGCGGTAATTCACCCCTCCACTTT.

This clonotype was seen ten or more times. The CDR3 loop reads CASSRGNNYGYTF. In DNA, the CDR3 is TGCGCCAGCAGCCGTGGGAATAACTATGGCTACACCTTC. The chain combines TRBV4-3 with TRBJ1-2; no clear D gene. The V end lost 4 bases, the J end lost 1 base, and 7 bases lay between the germline ends. CDR1 is LGHNA and CDR2 is YSLEER in the germline V gene. The CDR3 has 13 amino acids.

This clonotype was observed many times. The chain recombines TRBV9 with TRBJ2-3, with 8 bases aligning to TRBD2. There are 14 residues in the CDR3. Unmatched junction bases numbered 3, after V lost 0 bases and J lost 6 bases. Germline V CDR1 and CDR2: SGDLS, YYNGEE. CDR3 sequence: CASSVAGGGDTQYF. CDR3 nucleotides: TGTGCCAGCAGCGTAGCCGGCGGGGGGGATACGCAGTATTTT.

In this sample, this clonotype turned up many times. This CDR3 is CASSPESANVLTF. CDR3 sequence (DNA): TGTGCCAGCAGTCCGGAGTCGGCCAACGTCCTGACTTTC. The chain uses TRBV12-3 or TRBV12-4 and TRBJ2-6, with D hard to call. The CDR3 totals 13 residues. V lost 5 bases, J lost 6 bases, and 8 bases lay in between.

There are many counts of this clonotype. The gene calls are TRBV20-1 and TRBJ1-1; weak D call: TRBD1 (6 bases). V lost 6 bases to trimming and J lost 2 bases, with 16 bases between them. In germline, CDR1 is DFQATT, CDR2 SNEGSKA (reference sequence). The CDR3 runs to 14 residues. The CDR3 is CSARKYRANTEAFF. Written as DNA, the CDR3 is TGCAGTGCCAGAAAGTACAGGGCAAACACTGAAGCTTTCTTT.

As concerns this clonotype: Just one base apart from a much larger clone, this may be a read error. V is TRBV28 and J is TRBJ2-5; a weak D match, TRBD2 (5 bases). V was shortened by 8 bases and J by 4 bases, with 20 bases between the two germline ends. This CDR3 is built from 15 residues. Germline CDR1 MDHEN, CDR2 SYDVKM. CDR3: CASGYTLRAGETQYF. DNA for the CDR3: TGTGCCAGCGGTTACACTCTGAGGGCTGGAGAGACCCAGTACTTC.

This clonotype has at least ten counts. The chain recombines TRBV6-2 or TRBV6-3 with TRBJ1-1, with D hard to call. The CDR3 consists of 14 residues. Germline CDR1 MNHEY, CDR2 SVGEGT. Trimming pared 3 bases from V and 3 bases from J, leaving 11 bases between. The chain's CDR3 is CASSYRNQYTEAFF. In nucleotides, the CDR3 is TGTGCCAGCAGTTATCGAAATCAGTACACTGAAGCTTTCTTT.

This clonotype was recorded many times. This chain joins TRBV15 and TRBJ1-2; D remains ambiguous. Trimming left V 0 bases short and J 4 bases short, with 9 bases between. This CDR3 contains 14 residues. Germline V lookup: CDR1 LNHNV, CDR2 YYDKDF (reference sequence). The CDR3 reads CATSRDFGLYGYTF. In nucleotides, the CDR3 is TGTGCCACCAGCAGAGATTTCGGTCTCTATGGCTACACCTTC. The entire variable domain, with the rest obtained from reference TRBV15 and TRBJ1-2, is as follows: DAMVIQNPRYQVTQFGKPVTLSCSQTLNHNVMYWYQQKSSQAPKLLFHYYDKDFNNEADTPDNFQSRRPNTSFCFLDIRSPGLGDTAMYLCATSRDFGLYGYTFGSGTRLTVV.

The sample holds many counts of this clonotype. V usage is TRBV14 and J usage is TRBJ2-3; D is perhaps TRBD1 (5 bases). This CDR3 is 16 amino acids long. CDR1 is SGHDN and CDR2 is FVKESK in the germline V gene. V dropped 4 bases and J dropped 1 base, with 15 bases sitting between them. DNA of the CDR3: TGTGCCAGCAGCCTCAGAAGGGGATTCGGCACAGATACGCAGTATTTT. The encoded protein is CASSLRRGFGTDTQYF.

This clonotype was detected many times. This chain uses TRBV6-5 with TRBJ2-7; a weak D match, TRBD1 (6 bases). Germline V CDR1 and CDR2: MNHEY, SVGAGI. Trimming stripped 5 bases from V and 2 bases from J, with 16 bases between. The CDR3 length is 15 residues. The CDR3 spells CASSQDGTPTYEQYF. CDR3 nucleotides: TGTGCCAGCAGTCAGGACGGGACACCTACCTACGAGCAGTACTTC.

Many counts were recorded for this clonotype. This chain connects TRBV9 to TRBJ1-6, with 7 positions matching TRBD1. In germline, CDR1 is SGDLS, CDR2 YYNGEE. The CDR3 is 15 amino acids. The ends lost 0 bases at V and 9 bases at J; junction bases unmatched: 6. The CDR3 bases are TGTGCCAGCAGCGTAGACGGAGGGGGCCTTTCACCCCTCCACTTT. It encodes CASSVDGGGLSPLHF. The variable domain in full, completed from reference TRBV9 and TRBJ1-6, reads DSGVTQTPKHLITATGQRVTLRCSPRSGDLSVYWYQQSLDQGLQFLIQYYNGEERAKGNILERFSAQQFPDLHSELNLSSLELGDSALYFCASSVDGGGLSPLHFGNGTRLTVT.

This clonotype was observed many times. The rearrangement joins TRBV7-9 to TRBJ2-3; D not resolved. CDR1 and CDR2 from the germline V gene are SEHNR and FQNEAQ (reference sequence). The CDR3 is made up of 15 amino acids. V was trimmed by 1 base and J by 5 bases, leaving 13 bases between them. The CDR3 sequence: CASSLVGTARDTQYF. The CDR3 DNA reads TGTGCCAGCAGCTTAGTGGGTACTGCGAGAGATACGCAGTATTTT. The whole variable domain, filled in from reference TRBV7-9 and TRBJ2-3, reads DTGVSQNPRHKITKRGQNVTFRCDPISEHNRLYWYRQTLGQGPEFLTYFQNEAQLEKSRLLSDRFSAERPKGSFSTLEIQRTEQGDSAMYLCASSLVGTARDTQYFGPGTRLTVL.

This clonotype was detected ten times or more. This chain connects TRBV7-9 to TRBJ1-1; tentatively, D is TRBD1 (6 bases). The CDR3 is 14 amino acids. Trimming cost V 10 bases and J 4 bases, with 19 bases left between them. The germline V gene has CDR1 SEHNR and CDR2 FQNEAQ (reference sequence). The CDR3 DNA follows: TGTGCCACCACGCGGGATGGGGGGGCCACTGAAGCTTTCTTT. Translating gives CATTRDGGATEAFF.

There are many counts of this clonotype. The V gene is TRBV15, the J gene TRBJ1-5; D unclear. The CDR3 is 15 residues long. Germline V CDR1 and CDR2: LNHNV, YYDKDF (reference sequence). Trimming removed 0 bases from V and 0 bases from J, with 6 bases in between. The CDR3 nucleotides read TGTGCCACCAGCAGAGATACGCATAGCAATCAGCCCCAGCATTTT. It encodes CATSRDTHSNQPQHF. The whole variable domain, filled in from reference TRBV15 and TRBJ1-5, reads DAMVIQNPRYQVTQFGKPVTLSCSQTLNHNVMYWYQQKSSQAPKLLFHYYDKDFNNEADTPDNFQSRRPNTSFCFLDIRSPGLGDTAMYLCATSRDTHSNQPQHFGDGTRLSIL.

This clonotype was counted many times. CDR3 DNA sequence: TGTGCCAGCAGCTTATTCACAGGGTTAGATACGCAGTATTTT. Encoded protein: CASSLFTGLDTQYF. This sequence joins TRBV7-2 and TRBJ2-3, with D perhaps matching TRBD1 (6 bases). The CDR3 totals 14 residues. Germline CDR1 SGHTA, CDR2 FQGNSA. V dropped 2 bases and J dropped 5 bases, with 11 bases sitting between them.

This clonotype came up many times. The V call is TRBV30, the J call TRBJ2-1, with a weak D call TRBD1 (5 bases). Germline V gene sequence: CDR1 GTSNPN, CDR2 SVGIG (reference sequence). Deletions cut 2 bases from V and 1 base from J, with 18 bases between. The length of the CDR3 is 17 residues. CDR3 loop: CAWSQKEAGWSYNEQFF. The CDR3 DNA is TGTGCCTGGAGTCAGAAAGAGGCAGGGTGGTCCTACAATGAGCAGTTCTTC.

As concerns this clonotype: This may be a read error, as it is one base from a much larger clone. The V call is TRBV29-1, the J call TRBJ1-1, with D tentatively TRBD1 (5 bases). The CDR3 runs 12 residues. From germline, CDR1 is SQVTM and CDR2 ANQGSEA. Here the CDR3 reads CSVGWEGTEALF. Written as DNA, the CDR3 is TGCAGCGTTGGCTGGGAGGGGACTGAAGCTCTCTTT.

This clonotype has at least ten counts. The J gene is TRBJ2-1, the V gene TRBV7-2, with TRBD1 identical over 8 bases. The germline CDR1 and CDR2 sequences are SGHTA and FQGNSA. V lost 3 bases and J lost 9; bases outside the gene matches: 10. The CDR3 spans 15 residues. CDR3 nucleotides: TGTGCCAGCAGCTTCATCTCGAACAGGGGGGCTGAGCAGTTCTTC. Translating it yields CASSFISNRGAEQFF.

This clonotype was seen repeatedly, ten times or more. This rearrangement joins TRBV12-3 or TRBV12-4 to TRBJ1-3; no reliable D call. Deletions cut 1 base from V and 8 bases from J, with 6 bases between. The CDR3 runs to 12 residues. The CDR3 bases are TGTGCCAGCAGTTTAGGGGGATACACCATATATTTT. This gives the protein CASSLGGYTIYF.

This clonotype is medium-sized in the sample. This chain joins TRBV6-5 and TRBJ1-2; D is possibly TRBD1 (5 bases). The germline V and J ends were trimmed by 6 bases and 6 bases, with 20 bases remaining between them. Germline V lookup: CDR1 MNHEY, CDR2 SVGAGI. This CDR3 is built from 15 residues. The CDR3 protein is CASSLYTGTPNGYTF. The DNA of the CDR3 is TGTGCCAGCAGCCTATACACCGGGACCCCTAATGGCTACACCTTC.

There are many counts of this clonotype. The rearrangement joins TRBV4-2 to TRBJ1-6; 8 nucleotides agree with TRBD1. V shed 5 bases and J 5 bases; nucleotides not matched to a gene: 5. CDR3 length: 15 residues. Looked up from germline, CDR1 is LGHNA and CDR2 is YNFKEQ. The CDR3 protein is CASSRTGKDNSPLHF. The CDR3 DNA sequence: TGTGCCAGCAGCAGGACAGGGAAGGATAATTCACCCCTCCACTTT.